Presented here are 8 T cell receptor beta chains from one specimen sequenced in a study of Graves' ophthalmopathy and Graves' hyperthyroidism. The sequenced template was RNA, covering the TCR beta CDR3 region. Second-round multiplex PCR followed a first-round RT-PCR using HTBI primers. From the multiplex PCR reads, TCRdb called clonotypes with MiXCR, one entry per CDR3 protein. The table lists about 700,000 distinct CDR3 sequences, 35% to 45% of them singletons. The material sequenced was peripheral blood. These TCRs come from an adult man with Graves' ophthalmopathy.

This clonotype was detected once. The V gene is TRBV7-8, the J gene TRBJ1-4; maybe TRBD1 (5 bases). The germline V and J ends were trimmed by 3 bases and 8 bases, with 22 bases remaining between them. The CDR3 has 17 amino acids. Germline lookup yields CDR1 SGHVS and CDR2 FQNEAQ. DNA for the CDR3: TGTGCCAGCAGCTTCCAGCGGGGGTCAGGGTTTAACGAAAAACTGTTTTTT. Translating it yields CASSFQRGSGFNEKLFF.

This clonotype was counted at least ten times. CDR3: CASSLGTGFEKLFF. The CDR3 region has the DNA TGTGCCAGCAGCTTAGGGACAGGGTTCGAAAAACTGTTTTTT. The gene calls are TRBV7-8 and TRBJ1-4; 8 nucleotides agree with TRBD1. Germline CDR1 is SGHVS and CDR2 is FQNEAQ. With 1 base clipped from V and 8 bases from J, the junction kept 3 bases outside the gene matches. This CDR3 is built from 14 residues.

This clonotype has just a few counts. This chain connects TRBV11-3 to TRBJ1-5, with D possibly matching TRBD1 (5 bases). Germline V gene sequence: CDR1 SGHNT, CDR2 YENEEA. The V end lost 6 bases, the J end lost 0 bases, and 18 bases lay between the germline ends. The CDR3 spans 17 residues. The DNA for the CDR3 is TGTGCCAGCAGTTTCTACAACAGGCTTTATAGCAATCAGCCCCAGCATTTT. Amino acid sequence: CASSFYNRLYSNQPQHF.

This clonotype came up many times. The chain uses TRBV25-1 and TRBJ2-2; D unresolved. V was clipped by 3 bases and J by 4 bases, with 3 bases between them. Germline CDR1 and CDR2: MGHDK and SYGVNS. The CDR3 extends over 12 amino acids. CDR3 region: CASSEVTGELFF. CDR3 in DNA: TGTGCCAGCAGTGAGGTCACCGGGGAGCTGTTTTTT.

This clonotype was seen many times. The chain combines TRBV6-5 with TRBJ1-5; the D gene is possibly TRBD1 (6 bases). Per germline, CDR1 MNHEY and CDR2 SVGAGI. This CDR3 has 14 amino acids. Trimming removed 10 bases from V and 7 bases from J, with 20 bases in between. CDR3 nucleotide sequence: TGTGCCACGACCCGACAGGAGCCGGGGCAGCCCCAGCATTTT. This codes for CATTRQEPGQPQHF.

V is TRBV7-6 and J is TRBJ1-1, with D uncertain. Deletions cut 3 bases from V and 1 base from J, with 9 bases between. Germline CDR1 SGHVS, CDR2 FNYEAQ. The CDR3 spans 14 residues. This chain's CDR3 is CASSLAQTNTEAFF. DNA for the CDR3: TGTGCCAGCAGCTTGGCGCAGACGAACACTGAAGCTTTCTTT.

This clonotype has only a few counts. The chain uses TRBV30 and TRBJ1-6; D is unresolved. Per germline, CDR1 GTSNPN and CDR2 SVGIG (reference sequence). Trimming removed 2 bases at V and 5 bases at J, with 13 bases between. The length of the CDR3 is 15 residues. Written as DNA, the CDR3 is TGTGCCTGGAGTTCCTGGGAGGGTCATAATTCACCCCTCCACTTT. It specifies CAWSSWEGHNSPLHF.

This clonotype was seen a few times. The V call is TRBV7-2, the J call TRBJ1-2, with a tentative D call TRBD1 (5 bases). From germline, CDR1 is SGHTA and CDR2 FQGNSA. The CDR3 is made up of 16 amino acids. V lost 4 bases and J 4 bases, leaving 19 bases between the germline ends. This CDR3 reads CASSSGPTDTFYGYTF. The CDR3 DNA reads TGTGCCAGCAGCTCCGGTCCGACAGATACTTTCTATGGCTACACCTTC.